The present T cell receptor beta chain was sequenced within a study of control samples from healthy donors and cancer patients (dated by TCRdb to the early 2020s). A word on this clone: This receptor's antigen is unknown. No base-level quality is on record; no much larger clone is a single base apart.

Library preparation used the immunoSEQ multiplex PCR assay. What TCRdb holds here is the immuneACCESS table cut down to in-frame rearrangements. Part of the clones is not present; checked against another copy, under half of the missing clones reflect an unresolved V gene, and the others are unexplained. The sample table records around 130,000 clones; roughly 90% of these occur just once. The ten largest clones take up 30% to 50% of the sample. CDR1 and CDR2 (SGHRS, YFSETQ) derive from the germline V gene. Its CDR3 holds 14 amino acids, cysteine through phenylalanine. This entry keeps only the CDR3 DNA: 42 bases, framed from base 1. The germline ends are 8 bases apart after V is trimmed by 1 base and J by 1 base.

The chain is assembled from TRBV5-1 and TRBJ1-1; confidence is insufficient to name the D gene. The sequenced sample was blood. The TCR originated in a middle-aged man in good health. The CDR3 protein: CASSLSPGNTEAFF. The base sequence is TGCGCCAGCAGCTTGTCCCCAGGGAACACTGAAGCTTTCTTT.